This T cell receptor (beta chain) was sequenced in a study of response to subunit inactivated influenza vaccine. One entry per CDR3 protein, called by TCRdb with MiXCR from the RT-PCR reads. The sample carries more than 200,000 distinct CDR3 sequences, over 9% recorded once. This clonotype was observed a handful of times. Its specificity is unknown. Regarding the study as a whole: That few new T cells are recruited by each seasonal influenza vaccination was the authors' suggestion.

Germline assignment: CDR1 SGHRS and CDR2 YFSETQ. The CDR3 contains 14 residues. V was clipped by 5 bases and J by 4 bases, with 15 bases between them. The origin of this receptor is a middle-aged man who received an inactivated influenza vaccine. The specimen comprised non-naive T cells sorted from PBMCs, sampled approximately 15 days before vaccination. V and J are TRBV5-1 and TRBJ2-5; D might be TRBD1 (6 bases). The CDR3, as DNA: TGCGCCAGCAGTTCAGGGGCACTGGGAGAGACCCAGTACTTC. It encodes CASSSGALGETQYF.